A selection of T cell receptor beta chains follows, all from one sample in a study of T cell changes during pregnancy in multiple sclerosis. Generated by immunoSEQ multiplex PCR, the TCRdb table keeps only in-frame clones and is missing some. The sample yields almost 40,000 clones, around 90% seen once. The source was CD4+ T cells from peripheral blood mononuclear cells, collected in the third trimester of pregnancy. Every receptor here comes from a female donor in good health, enrolled as a control in a pregnancy study. Both conserved end residues are part of each CDR3. Fields, in order: CDR3 protein, CDR3 DNA, D gene, V gene, J gene, clone size. D genes are given only for firm matches. Not all rows give a size; the values are once, few, many and, for expanded clones, a class.

CDR3aa: CASSLAPTGGGYEKLFF
CDR3nt: TGTGCCAGCAGCTTGGCTCCCACCGGGGGGGGATATGAAAAACTGTTTTTT
d_gene: NA
v_gene: TRBV5-8
j_gene: TRBJ1-4
abundance: NA

CDR3aa: CASSFAGQGPRETQYF
CDR3nt: TGTGCCAGCAGCTTTGCCGGACAGGGGCCCCGAGAGACCCAGTACTTC
d_gene: TRBD1
v_gene: TRBV7-8
j_gene: TRBJ2-5
abundance: NA

CDR3aa: CASSLEQTTNEKLFF
CDR3nt: TGTGCCAGCAGCTTAGAACAGACAACTAATGAAAAACTGTTTTTT
d_gene: NA
v_gene: TRBV7-9
j_gene: TRBJ1-4
abundance: NA

CDR3aa: CASSQLQGGYTF
CDR3nt: TGTGCCAGCAGTCAACTACAGGGTGGCTACACCTTC
d_gene: NA
v_gene: TRBV28
j_gene: TRBJ1-2
abundance: NA

CDR3aa: CASSLAGQGFQPQHF
CDR3nt: TGTGCCAGCAGCTTAGCGGGACAGGGCTTTCAGCCCCAGCATTTT
d_gene: TRBD1
v_gene: TRBV7-9
j_gene: TRBJ1-5
abundance: NA

CDR3aa: CASTKPLGAGTNYGYTF
CDR3nt: TGTGCCAGCACAAAGCCCCTCGGCGCAGGGACTAACTATGGCTACACCTTC
d_gene: NA
v_gene: TRBV27
j_gene: TRBJ1-2
abundance: NA

CDR3aa: CAMGRDTYEQYF
CDR3nt: TGTGCCATGGGACGGGACACCTACGAGCAGTACTTC
d_gene: NA
v_gene: TRBV6-1
j_gene: TRBJ2-7
abundance: NA

CDR3aa: CASSQVSGAFTGELFF
CDR3nt: TGTGCCAGCAGCCAAGTTTCGGGAGCCTTCACCGGGGAGCTGTTTTTT
d_gene: NA
v_gene: TRBV4-2
j_gene: TRBJ2-2
abundance: NA

CDR3aa: CASSLGTRSSGNTIYF
CDR3nt: TGTGCCAGCAGCTTGGGCACTCGCAGCTCTGGAAACACCATATATTTT
d_gene: NA
v_gene: TRBV7-6
j_gene: TRBJ1-3
abundance: once

CDR3aa: CASNPHGSYNEQFF
CDR3nt: TGTGCCAGCAATCCTCACGGGTCCTACAATGAGCAGTTCTTC
d_gene: NA
v_gene: TRBV6-5
j_gene: TRBJ2-1
abundance: NA

CDR3aa: CASSTPGGQEQFF
CDR3nt: TGCGCCAGCAGCACCCCAGGGGGGCAGGAGCAGTTCTTC
d_gene: NA
v_gene: TRBV5-1
j_gene: TRBJ2-1
abundance: NA

CDR3aa: CSVVRQGKNTEAFF
CDR3nt: TGCAGCGTTGTACGACAGGGGAAGAACACTGAAGCTTTCTTT
d_gene: TRBD1
v_gene: TRBV29-1
j_gene: TRBJ1-1
abundance: few

CDR3aa: CASSSQGAKEKLFF
CDR3nt: TGTGCCAGCAGCTCACAGGGGGCGAAAGAAAAACTGTTTTTT
d_gene: TRBD1
v_gene: TRBV7-9
j_gene: TRBJ1-4
abundance: NA

CDR3aa: CASSFRGQGAYEQYF
CDR3nt: TGTGCCAGCAGTTTTCGAGGACAGGGGGCCTACGAGCAGTACTTC
d_gene: TRBD1
v_gene: TRBV27
j_gene: TRBJ2-7
abundance: NA

CDR3aa: CASSYPDSLNTEAFF
CDR3nt: TGTGCCAGCAGTTACCCAGACAGCTTGAACACTGAAGCTTTCTTT
d_gene: NA
v_gene: TRBV6-7
j_gene: TRBJ1-1
abundance: NA

CDR3aa: CASSLSAINQPQHF
CDR3nt: TGTGCCAGCAGTTTATCGGCCATAAATCAGCCCCAGCATTTT
d_gene: NA
v_gene: TRBV27
j_gene: TRBJ1-5
abundance: NA

CDR3aa: CASSVGDRAGEQFF
CDR3nt: TGTGCCAGCAGCGTAGGGGACAGGGCCGGTGAGCAGTTCTTC
d_gene: TRBD1
v_gene: TRBV9
j_gene: TRBJ2-1
abundance: NA

CDR3aa: CASSFEGLGPYNEQFF
CDR3nt: TGCGCCAGCAGCTTTGAGGGACTAGGACCCTACAATGAGCAGTTCTTC
d_gene: TRBD2
v_gene: TRBV5-1
j_gene: TRBJ2-1
abundance: NA

CDR3aa: CASGALQETQYF
CDR3nt: TGTGCCAGCGGGGCGCTCCAAGAGACCCAGTACTTC
d_gene: NA
v_gene: TRBV6-5
j_gene: TRBJ2-5
abundance: NA

CDR3aa: CAWSRQIYEQYF
CDR3nt: TGTGCCTGGAGTAGACAGATATACGAGCAGTACTTC
d_gene: NA
v_gene: TRBV30
j_gene: TRBJ2-7
abundance: NA

CDR3aa: CASSQAGGAGTEAFF
CDR3nt: TGTGCCAGCAGCCAAGCCGGGGGGGCGGGCACTGAAGCTTTCTTT
d_gene: NA
v_gene: TRBV4-2
j_gene: TRBJ1-1
abundance: NA

CDR3aa: CASSLASLTATNEKLFF
CDR3nt: TGTGCCAGCAGTTTGGCAAGTCTTACCGCAACTAATGAAAAACTGTTTTTT
d_gene: NA
v_gene: TRBV28
j_gene: TRBJ1-4
abundance: NA

CDR3aa: CAWSNGGDEKLFF
CDR3nt: TGTGCCTGGAGTAATGGGGGCGATGAAAAACTGTTTTTT
d_gene: NA
v_gene: TRBV30
j_gene: TRBJ1-4
abundance: NA

CDR3aa: CASSLRTGVPGEQYF
CDR3nt: TGTGCCAGCTCTCTCCGAACAGGGGTTCCGGGTGAGCAGTACTTC
d_gene: TRBD1
v_gene: TRBV18
j_gene: TRBJ2-7
abundance: NA

CDR3aa: CASSPQRGSEQDGYTF
CDR3nt: TGTGCCAGCAGTCCACAAAGGGGGTCGGAGCAGGATGGCTACACCTTC
d_gene: NA
v_gene: TRBV27
j_gene: TRBJ1-2
abundance: NA

CDR3aa: CASNLGQAGEKLFF
CDR3nt: TGTGCCAGCAACCTCGGACAAGCTGGGGAAAAACTGTTTTTT
d_gene: NA
v_gene: TRBV11-2
j_gene: TRBJ1-4
abundance: once

CDR3aa: CASSSDRGFSPLHF
CDR3nt: TGTGCCAGCAGCTCAGACAGGGGTTTTTCACCCCTCCACTTT
d_gene: TRBD1
v_gene: TRBV7-9
j_gene: TRBJ1-6
abundance: NA

CDR3aa: CASSFRGTSGRFSDTQYF
CDR3nt: TGTGCCAGCAGCTTTAGGGGGACTAGCGGGAGGTTTTCAGATACGCAGTATTTT
d_gene: TRBD2
v_gene: TRBV7-2
j_gene: TRBJ2-3
abundance: NA

CDR3aa: CASSSLSAAGELFF
CDR3nt: TGTGCCAGCAGTTCGCTTTCTGCGGCCGGGGAGCTGTTTTTT
d_gene: NA
v_gene: TRBV7-6
j_gene: TRBJ2-2
abundance: once

CDR3aa: CASSVVGLAGITGELFF
CDR3nt: TGTGCCAGCAGCGTAGTTGGACTAGCGGGAATCACCGGGGAGCTGTTTTTT
d_gene: TRBD2
v_gene: TRBV9
j_gene: TRBJ2-2
abundance: NA

CDR3aa: CAWSLNSPLHF
CDR3nt: TGTGCCTGGAGTCTAAATTCACCCCTCCACTTT
d_gene: NA
v_gene: TRBV30
j_gene: TRBJ1-6
abundance: few

CDR3aa: CSAPGEEKLFF
CDR3nt: TGCAGTGCGCCGGGGGAGGAAAAACTGTTTTTT
d_gene: NA
v_gene: TRBV20-1
j_gene: TRBJ1-4
abundance: few

CDR3aa: CAWSGPSGDLGQYF
CDR3nt: TGTGCCTGGAGTGGGCCTAGCGGTGACTTGGGCCAGTACTTC
d_gene: TRBD2
v_gene: TRBV30
j_gene: TRBJ2-5
abundance: NA

CDR3aa: CASSSGQGATGANVLTF
CDR3nt: TGCGCCAGCAGCTCGGGACAGGGAGCCACTGGGGCCAACGTCCTGACTTTC
d_gene: TRBD1
v_gene: TRBV5-1
j_gene: TRBJ2-6
abundance: NA

CDR3aa: CASSRKSRYEQYF
CDR3nt: TGTGCCAGCAGCCGAAAGAGCCGCTACGAGCAGTACTTC
d_gene: NA
v_gene: TRBV13
j_gene: TRBJ2-7
abundance: NA

CDR3aa: CASSLSLAGLSSYNEQFF
CDR3nt: TGTGCCAGCAGCTTGTCACTAGCGGGGCTTAGCTCCTACAATGAGCAGTTCTTC
d_gene: TRBD2
v_gene: TRBV5-6
j_gene: TRBJ2-1
abundance: NA